Listed here are 18 T cell receptor beta chains from one sample, sequenced in a study of CD8+CD57+ T cells in acquired aplastic anemia. Whoever was chosen for sequencing had shown CD8+CD57+ cell expansion by flow cytometry. CDR3 and TCR beta VDJ profiling relied on a genomic DNA template. MiXCR, run by TCRdb on the reads, gives a single entry per CDR3 protein. Of approximately 130,000 distinct CDR3 sequences listed, approximately 50% are singletons. Source material: sorted CD4+, CD8+, or CD8+CD57+ T cells (not recorded which) from PBMCs. These receptors originate from a human donor with aplastic anemia.

The chain is built from TRBV5-1 and TRBJ1-4; D is unclear. Trimming took 2 bases from V and 6 from J, leaving 17 bases between them. CDR3 length equals 16 residues. The germline V gene has CDR1 SGHRS and CDR2 YFSETQ. The CDR3 DNA follows: TGCGCCAGCAGCTTCTGGACGGGCACCCGAGATGAAAAACTGTTTTTT. This gives the protein CASSFWTGTRDEKLFF.

V usage is TRBV7-2 and J usage is TRBJ1-2; tentative D call: TRBD1 (6 bases). Germline V lookup: CDR1 SGHTA, CDR2 FQGNSA. CDR3 size: 13 residues. V shed 5 bases and J shed 4 bases, with 11 bases lying between them. CDR3 nucleotides: TGTGCCAGCAGCGCCGGGACACCCTATGGCTACACCTTC. Its translation: CASSAGTPYGYTF.

The rearrangement joins TRBV2 to TRBJ1-1, with D possibly being TRBD1 (6 bases). V was cut by 4 bases and J by 2 bases, with 8 bases left in between. Germline loops: CDR1 SNHLY, CDR2 FYNNEI. This CDR3 spans 13 amino acids. CDR3 loop: CASSGDINTEAFF. The CDR3, as DNA: TGTGCCAGCAGTGGGGACATAAACACTGAAGCTTTCTTT.

The CDR3, as DNA: TGCAGCAGCCGGGTAGGACAGGGTGACGAGCAGTACTTC. The encoded protein is CSSRVGQGDEQYF. This sequence joins TRBV29-1 and TRBJ2-7; TRBD1 aligns across 8 bases. CDR3 length: 13 residues. Germline V CDR1 and CDR2: SQVTM, ANQGSEA. V lost 8 bases and J lost 5; bases outside the gene matches: 11.

This clonotype was counted at least ten times. The chain carries TRBV7-8 and TRBJ2-7, with D unresolved. V was pared by 1 base and J by 3 bases, with 13 bases between. The CDR3 extends over 15 amino acids. Germline V lookup: CDR1 SGHVS, CDR2 FQNEAQ. The CDR3 DNA reads as TGTGCCAGCAGCTTAGGTAGCCTTCCCCTCTACGAGCAGTACTTC. Encoded protein: CASSLGSLPLYEQYF.

Details on this clonotype: This may be a read error, as it is one base from a much larger clone. The chain is built from TRBV4-1 and TRBJ2-7, with unresolved D. Between the trimmed V and J ends, which lost 1 base and 0 bases, there was a span of 10 bases. Per the germline V gene, CDR1 is MGHRA and CDR2 is YSYEKL. The CDR3 covers 15 residues. CDR3 region: CASSQASSASYEQYF. The CDR3 region has the DNA TGCGCCAGCAGCCAAGCGTCGTCAGCCTCCTACGAGCAGTACTTC.

The chain employs TRBV11-1 and TRBJ2-1; TRBD1 aligns across 7 bases. Germline V gene sequence: CDR1 SGHAT, CDR2 FQDESV (reference sequence). With V trimmed by 1 base and J by 6 bases, 6 bases remained unmatched. This CDR3 is 15 amino acids long. The DNA for the CDR3 is TGTGCCAGCAGCTTAGAGACAGGGTGGAGCAATGAGCAGTTCTTC. It yields the protein CASSLETGWSNEQFF.

The rearrangement links TRBV19 to TRBJ2-1; 7 bases align to TRBD1. Germline CDR1 is LNHDA and CDR2 is SQIVND (reference sequence). The V and J ends lost 3 bases and 6 bases, in that order; junction bases with no gene match: 2. There are 13 residues in the CDR3. CDR3 in DNA: TGTGCCAGTAGTATCCGACAGGGCAATGAGCAGTTCTTC. This sequence encodes CASSIRQGNEQFF.

This chain connects TRBV7-2 to TRBJ2-7; unclear D gene. With 8 bases removed from V and 6 bases from J, the gap between germline ends came to 14 bases. CDR3 length equals 12 residues. Germline-derived CDR1 and CDR2 are SGHTA and FQGNSA. The CDR3 reads CASARDGGEQYF. CDR3 sequence (DNA): TGTGCCAGCGCTCGAGACGGCGGCGAGCAGTACTTC. The complete variable domain, with remaining parts taken from reference TRBV7-2 and TRBJ2-7, reads GAGVSQSPSNKVTEKGKDVELRCDPISGHTALYWYRQSLGQGLEFLIYFQGNSAPDKSGLPSDRFSAERTGGSVSTLTIQRTQQEDSAVYLCASARDGGEQYFGPGTRLTVT.

The J gene is TRBJ2-7, the V gene TRBV29-1; 8 bases fit TRBD1. The CDR3 length is 14 residues. CDR1 and CDR2 (germline): SQVTM, ANQGSEA. After removal of 6 bases from V and 3 bases from J, the junction contained 10 bases not matched to a gene. The CDR3 is CSVVGQGTLYEQYF. CDR3 DNA: TGCAGCGTCGTAGGACAGGGTACACTCTACGAGCAGTACTTC.

This chain links TRBV6-2 or TRBV6-3 with TRBJ2-3; D possibly corresponds to TRBD2 (6 bases). There are 12 residues in the CDR3. The V end lost 7 bases, the J end lost 10 bases, and 15 bases lay between the germline ends. CDR1 and CDR2 from the germline V gene are MNHEY and SVGEGT. CDR3: CASKGHGGAQYF. The CDR3 DNA sequence: TGTGCCAGCAAAGGACACGGCGGGGCGCAGTATTTT.

The chain employs TRBV5-4 and TRBJ2-1; D possibly corresponds to TRBD1 (7 bases). The CDR3 has 17 amino acids. The V gene's germline CDR1 is SGHNT and CDR2 YYREEE (reference sequence). V gave up 0 bases and J gave up 2 bases, with 15 bases separating them. CDR3 DNA: TGTGCCAGCAGCTTGGCCAGGGGGGAAAGCCCCTACAATGAGCAGTTCTTC. This translates into CASSLARGESPYNEQFF.

The chain employs TRBV11-2 and TRBJ2-7, with 11 nucleotides matching TRBD2. J lost 6 bases, V lost 2 bases, and 9 bases had no gene match. The CDR3 spans 16 residues. In germline, CDR1 is SGHAT, CDR2 FQNNGV. CDR3 in amino acids: CASSLWASGRKGEQYF. The DNA of the CDR3 is TGTGCCAGCAGCTTATGGGCTAGCGGGAGGAAGGGCGAGCAGTACTTC.

This clonotype was seen once. The V and J genes are TRBV7-3 and TRBJ2-7; the match to TRBD1 covers 9 bases. Trimming cost V 6 bases and J 5 bases; bases outside gene matches: 11. This CDR3 region has 15 residues. Germline CDR1 is SGHTA and CDR2 is FQGTGA. CDR3 amino acids: CASSEGGQGRHEQYF. The CDR3 bases are TGTGCCAGCAGTGAAGGGGGACAGGGTAGACACGAGCAGTACTTC. Drawing the rest from reference TRBV7-3 and TRBJ2-7, the complete variable domain is GAGVSQTPSNKVTEKGKYVELRCDPISGHTALYWYRQSLGQGPEFLIYFQGTGAADDSGLPNDRFFAVRPEGSVSTLKIQRTERGDSAVYLCASSEGGQGRHEQYFGPGTRLTVT.

This clonotype was observed a few times. The chain has TRBV3-1 and TRBJ2-5, with D maybe TRBD1 (5 bases). With 4 bases removed from V and 1 base from J, the gap between germline ends came to 13 bases. Germline CDR1 is LGHDT and CDR2 is YNNKEL (reference sequence). There are 15 residues in the CDR3. The CDR3 loop reads CASSRADSPQETQYF. The CDR3 DNA follows: TGTGCCAGCAGCCGAGCCGACAGTCCCCAAGAGACCCAGTACTTC.

The chain employs TRBV5-1 and TRBJ1-1; D gene ambiguous. CDR1 and CDR2 from the germline V gene are SGHRS and YFSETQ. V dropped 3 bases and J dropped 3 bases, with 12 bases sitting between them. The CDR3 extends over 14 amino acids. The chain's CDR3 is CASSSGIGYTEAFF. DNA for the CDR3: TGCGCCAGCAGCTCGGGGATAGGGTACACTGAAGCTTTCTTT.

The chain uses TRBV4-3 and TRBJ2-7, with 8 nucleotides matching TRBD2. The J segment lost 0 bases and the V segment lost 4 bases, leaving 8 bases of the junction unmatched. The CDR3 sequence is 16 residues long. CDR1 LGHNA and CDR2 YSLEER come from the germline V gene. The CDR3 region has the DNA TGCGCCAGCAGCCCCCTCCCAAGCGGGGGCTCCTACGAGCAGTACTTC. This encodes CASSPLPSGGSYEQYF.

V is TRBV7-2 and J is TRBJ2-5, with a possible D match to TRBD1 (5 bases). The CDR3 runs to 11 residues. V gave up 6 bases and J gave up 9 bases, with 11 bases separating them. Germline CDR1 reads SGHTA; CDR2 reads FQGNSA. The CDR3 DNA follows: TGTGCCAGCAGTGAACAGGAGTCCCAGTACTTC. The encoded protein is CASSEQESQYF.